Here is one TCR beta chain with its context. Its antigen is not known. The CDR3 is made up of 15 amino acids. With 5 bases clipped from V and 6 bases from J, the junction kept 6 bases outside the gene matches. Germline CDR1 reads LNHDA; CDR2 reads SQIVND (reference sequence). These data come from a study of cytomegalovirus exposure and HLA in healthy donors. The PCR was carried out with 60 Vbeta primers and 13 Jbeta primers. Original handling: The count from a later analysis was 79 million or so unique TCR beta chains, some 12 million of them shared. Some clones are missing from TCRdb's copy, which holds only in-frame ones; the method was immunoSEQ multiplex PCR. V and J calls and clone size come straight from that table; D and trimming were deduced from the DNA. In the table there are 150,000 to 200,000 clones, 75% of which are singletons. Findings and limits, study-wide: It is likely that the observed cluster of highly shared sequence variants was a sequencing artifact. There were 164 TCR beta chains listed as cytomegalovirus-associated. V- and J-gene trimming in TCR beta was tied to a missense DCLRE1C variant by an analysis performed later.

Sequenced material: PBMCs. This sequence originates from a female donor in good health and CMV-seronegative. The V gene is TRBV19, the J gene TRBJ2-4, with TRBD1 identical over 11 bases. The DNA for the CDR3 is TGTGCCAGTAGTGTAACCGGGACAGGGGGAAACATTCAGTACTTC. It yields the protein CASSVTGTGGNIQYF.